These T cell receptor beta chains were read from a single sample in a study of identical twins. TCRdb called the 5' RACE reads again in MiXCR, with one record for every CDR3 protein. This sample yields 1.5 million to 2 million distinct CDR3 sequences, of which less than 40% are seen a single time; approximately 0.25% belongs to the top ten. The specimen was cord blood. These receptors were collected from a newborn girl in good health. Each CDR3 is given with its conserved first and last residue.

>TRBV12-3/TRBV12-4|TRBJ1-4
CASRTRRINEKLFF
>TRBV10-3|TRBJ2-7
CAISGPGPYEQYF
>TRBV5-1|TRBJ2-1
CASSIVAIGLASNEQFF
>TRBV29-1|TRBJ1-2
CSVEGTGTGFHGYTF
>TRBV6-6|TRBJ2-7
CASSFRRSLSYEQYF
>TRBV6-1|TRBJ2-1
CASTGGVWSRATSYNEQFF
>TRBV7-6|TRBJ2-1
CASSRTSAIYNEQFF
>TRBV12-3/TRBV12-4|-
CASSFGQPISYEQYF
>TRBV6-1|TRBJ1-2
CASTRGDSKAYGYTF
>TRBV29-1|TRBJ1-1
CSVERVTGAGAFF
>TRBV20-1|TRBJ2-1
CSASVRGLGTAGNEQFF
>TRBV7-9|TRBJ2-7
CASSLVWDRGTSVEQYF
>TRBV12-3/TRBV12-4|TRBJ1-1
CASSLNLVNTGAFF
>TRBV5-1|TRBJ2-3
CASFAGSVTDTQYF
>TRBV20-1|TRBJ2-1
CSAAGGPRGDEQFF
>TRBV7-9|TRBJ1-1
CASSLNRGGMNTEAFF
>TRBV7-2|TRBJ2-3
CASSLYGTSGFTDTQYF
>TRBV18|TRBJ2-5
CASSPLLTSGGEKRETQYF
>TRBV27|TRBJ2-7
CASSFDPGEQYF
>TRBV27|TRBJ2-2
CASRWTGNTGELFF
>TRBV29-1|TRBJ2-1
CSVVTYARNEQFF
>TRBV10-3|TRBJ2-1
CACRIGGAYNEQFF
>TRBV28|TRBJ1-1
CASSSVVQGTEAFF
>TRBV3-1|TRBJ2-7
CASSQVPNHEQYF
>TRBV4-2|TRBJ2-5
CASSQGVEQETQYF
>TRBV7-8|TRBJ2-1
CASSWTSGRIYNEQFF
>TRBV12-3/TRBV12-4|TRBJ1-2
CASSFKRSYGYTF
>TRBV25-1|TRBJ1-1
CASRANGFRGTEAFF
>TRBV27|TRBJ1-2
CASSLSGYTYGYTF